Following are 26 T cell receptor beta chains from one sample sequenced in a study of early T cells in non-severe SARS-CoV-2 infection. From the 5' RACE reads, TCRdb called clonotypes with MiXCR, one entry per CDR3 protein. Among about 50,000 distinct CDR3 sequences, 9.3% were seen once, and the ten largest hold about 15%. Material for sequencing was whole blood. These receptors were taken from an adult who was a healthcare worker with PCR-confirmed SARS-CoV-2 infection or an uninfected control (not recorded which).

This chain links TRBV6-5 with TRBJ1-2; D is possibly TRBD1 (6 bases). In germline, CDR1 is MNHEY, CDR2 SVGAGI. CDR3 length: 14 amino acids. V was pared by 2 bases and J by 7 bases, with 14 bases between. The CDR3: CASSYRAGAGGYTF. CDR3 nucleotides: TGTGCCAGCAGTTACAGGGCAGGGGCTGGTGGCTACACCTTC.

This clonotype was detected ten times or more. The V call is TRBV12-3 or TRBV12-4, the J call TRBJ2-5; D is unresolved. V was trimmed by 5 bases and J by 0 bases, leaving 7 bases between them. The CDR3 contains 13 residues. The CDR3 is CASSRRDQETQYF. CDR3 sequence (DNA): TGTGCCAGCAGTCGCCGGGACCAAGAGACCCAGTACTTC.

This clonotype appeared a few times. V usage is TRBV10-3 and J usage is TRBJ1-2; D possibly corresponds to TRBD1 (6 bases). The V end was cut by 7 bases, the J end by 8 bases, with 20 bases between. CDR1 is ENHRY and CDR2 is SYGVKD in the germline V gene. The CDR3 has 14 amino acids. The CDR3 reads CAITSQYRVDGYTF. The CDR3 nucleotides are TGTGCCATCACCTCCCAGTACAGGGTTGACGGCTACACCTTC.

CDR3 sequence: CASSWGASTGELFF. CDR3 bases: TGTGCCAGCAGTTGGGGGGCCTCCACCGGGGAGCTGTTTTTT. The V and J genes are TRBV28 and TRBJ2-2, with D possibly called TRBD1 or TRBD2 (6 bases each). The germline V gene has CDR1 MDHEN and CDR2 SYDVKM. There are 14 residues in the CDR3. The V end was cut by 4 bases, the J end by 4 bases, with 10 bases between.

The chain joins TRBV19 to TRBJ1-5; no clear D gene. The CDR3 is made up of 13 amino acids. Trimming cost V 2 bases and J 7 bases, with 9 bases left between them. Germline values: CDR1 LNHDA, CDR2 SQIVND (reference sequence). DNA of the CDR3: TGTGCCAGTAGTATACAAAGTTGGCAGCCCCAGCATTTT. Its translation: CASSIQSWQPQHF. Variable domain in full (rest from reference TRBV19 and TRBJ1-5): DGGITQSPKYLFRKEGQNVTLSCEQNLNHDAMYWYRQDPGQGLRLIYYSQIVNDFQKGDIAEGYSVSREKKESFPLTVTSAQKNPTAFYLCASSIQSWQPQHFGDGTRLSIL.

This rearrangement joins TRBV7-9 to TRBJ2-7; D assignment may be TRBD1 or TRBD2 (6 bases each). The V gene lost 6 bases and the J gene lost 4 bases, with 19 bases spanning the gap. Germline values: CDR1 SEHNR, CDR2 FQNEAQ (reference sequence). The CDR3 totals 15 residues. CDR3 sequence: CASSPRGQGLYEQYF. The DNA for the CDR3 is TGTGCCAGCAGTCCCCGGGGGCAGGGTCTATACGAGCAGTACTTC. The variable domain in full, completed from reference TRBV7-9 and TRBJ2-7, reads DTGVSQNPRHKITKRGQNVTFRCDPISEHNRLYWYRQTLGQGPEFLTYFQNEAQLEKSRLLSDRFSAERPKGSFSTLEIQRTEQGDSAMYLCASSPRGQGLYEQYFGPGTRLTVT.

This clonotype has at least ten counts. This chain uses TRBV4-3 with TRBJ2-1, with D perhaps matching TRBD1 or TRBD2 (5 bases each). The CDR3 length is 13 residues. Germline CDR1 LGHNA, CDR2 YSLEER. V lost 0 bases and J lost 9, with 9 bases in between. CDR3 DNA sequence: TGCGCCAGCAGCCAAGACGATGGGGGTGAGCAGTTCTTC. Encoded protein: CASSQDDGGEQFF.

This clonotype was recorded at least ten times. The chain employs TRBV28 and TRBJ2-1; 13 bases line up with TRBD2. Germline CDR1 is MDHEN and CDR2 is SYDVKM. The J segment lost 0 bases and the V segment lost 10 bases, leaving 15 bases of the junction unmatched. The CDR3 contains 19 residues. This CDR3 is CATQPLTSGRTGSYNEQFF. The CDR3 region has the DNA TGTGCCACCCAACCCCTGACTAGCGGGAGGACGGGCTCCTACAATGAGCAGTTCTTC.

This clonotype has ten or more counts. The chain uses TRBV29-1 and TRBJ1-1; the D gene is possibly TRBD1 (5 bases). The CDR3 has 12 residues. CDR1 and CDR2 from the germline V gene are SQVTM and ANQGSEA. V lost 7 bases and J 3 bases, leaving 12 bases between the germline ends. CDR3 DNA: TGCAGCGCCCGTACGGGGGACACTGAAGCTTTCTTT. It encodes CSARTGDTEAFF.

This clonotype came up many times. The chain carries TRBV18 and TRBJ2-3; D possibly corresponds to TRBD1 (5 bases). CDR3 length: 14 amino acids. Germline V CDR1 and CDR2: KGHSH, LQKENI. Trimming took off 5 bases at V and 4 bases at J, with 13 bases between the two ends. The CDR3 bases are TGTGCCAGCTCATCCAGGGTTTTCGCAGATACGCAGTATTTT. Translation: CASSSRVFADTQYF.

This clonotype was seen at least ten times. The chain has TRBV28 and TRBJ2-3; 10 positions match TRBD2. J lost 2 bases, V lost 4 bases, and 6 bases had no gene match. The CDR3 has 16 residues. CDR1 MDHEN and CDR2 SYDVKM come from the germline V gene. The CDR3: CASSSLGLADTDTQYF. The CDR3 DNA follows: TGTGCCAGCAGTTCACTCGGACTAGCGGACACAGATACGCAGTATTTT. Together with reference TRBV28 and TRBJ2-3, the CDR3 gives the full variable domain: DVKVTQSSRYLVKRTGEKVFLECVQDMDHENMFWYRQDPGLGLRLIYFSYDVKMKEKGDIPEGYSVSREKKERFSLILESASTNQTSMYLCASSSLGLADTDTQYFGPGTRLTVL.

This rearrangement joins TRBV20-1 to TRBJ2-7; TRBD1 matches at 8 bases. The CDR3 has 13 residues. Per germline, CDR1 DFQATT and CDR2 SNEGSKA (reference sequence). V trimming: 2 bases; J trimming: 3 bases; junction bases outside the gene matches: 3. This CDR3 reads CSARWTGNYEQYF. CDR3 sequence (DNA): TGCAGTGCTAGATGGACAGGGAACTACGAGCAGTACTTC.

This clonotype was observed many times. This chain connects TRBV20-1 to TRBJ2-7; TRBD2 agrees at 7 bases. The CDR3 contains 12 residues. In germline, CDR1 is DFQATT, CDR2 SNEGSKA (reference sequence). Germline trimming cut 4 bases from V and 3 bases from J; bases unmatched to any gene: 3. CDR3 sequence: CSAKLAIYEQYF. The CDR3 nucleotides read TGCAGTGCTAAACTAGCGATCTACGAGCAGTACTTC.

The chain's CDR3 is CASSPPRSSGRAYEQYF. As DNA, the CDR3 is TGTGCCAGCTCACCACCTAGGTCTAGCGGGAGGGCCTACGAGCAGTACTTC. The chain links TRBV18 to TRBJ2-7, with 12 nucleotides matching TRBD2. CDR3 length: 17 amino acids. Trimming took 0 bases from V and 2 from J; bases not matched to a gene: 5. Germline loops: CDR1 KGHSH, CDR2 LQKENI. The full variable domain, completed using reference TRBV18 and TRBJ2-7, is NAGVMQNPRHLVRRRGQEARLRCSPMKGHSHVYWYRQLPEEGLKFMVYLQKENIIDESGMPKERFSAEFPKEGPSILRIQQVVRGDSAAYFCASSPPRSSGRAYEQYFGPGTRLTVT.

This clonotype has ten or more counts. The rearrangement joins TRBV9 to TRBJ1-1; the D gene is possibly TRBD1 (5 bases). CDR3 size: 15 residues. CDR1 is SGDLS and CDR2 is YYNGEE in the germline V gene. The V end was cut by 0 bases, the J end by 1 base, with 10 bases between. The DNA of the CDR3 is TGTGCCAGCAGCGTAGGGTTAGGGGAGAACACTGAAGCTTTCTTT. It is translated as CASSVGLGENTEAFF.

This clonotype occurred many times. The rearrangement links TRBV3-1 to TRBJ2-3; 9 bases agree with TRBD2. The CDR3 consists of 15 residues. With V trimmed by 4 bases and J by 3 bases, 5 bases remained unmatched. The germline V gene encodes CDR1 LGHDT and CDR2 YNNKEL (reference sequence). CDR3 sequence reads: CASSRSSGRTDTQYF. CDR3 coding DNA: TGTGCCAGCAGCCGGAGTAGCGGGAGAACAGATACGCAGTATTTT.

This clonotype was seen only a few times. The V call is TRBV20-1, the J call TRBJ1-1; D ambiguous. Germline V gene data show CDR1 as DFQATT and CDR2 as SNEGSKA (reference sequence). V gave up 2 bases and J gave up 11 bases, with 12 bases separating them. This CDR3 has 11 residues. The CDR3 DNA follows: TGCAGTGCTAGATCTAACGTCCTGGCTTTCTTT. Protein sequence: CSARSNVLAFF.

This clonotype was observed at least ten times. The rearrangement links TRBV18 to TRBJ2-3; 7 bases agree with TRBD2. The V segment lost 2 bases and the J segment 2 bases; nucleotides outside the gene matches: 4. This CDR3 contains 15 residues. Germline CDR1 and CDR2: KGHSH and LQKENI. The CDR3 DNA follows: TGTGCCAGCTCACCATCGAGCGGGGTCACAGATACGCAGTATTTT. Translation gives CASSPSSGVTDTQYF.

The table lists this clonotype with many counts. The chain couples TRBV27 to TRBJ2-3; 7 bases map to TRBD1. The CDR3 runs to 16 residues. In germline, CDR1 is MNHEY, CDR2 SMNVEV (reference sequence). V gave up 6 bases and J gave up 3 bases; unmatched junction bases: 12. The CDR3 DNA is TGTGCCAGCAGCGACTCAACGAGCAGGGGGACAGATACGCAGTATTTT. As protein: CASSDSTSRGTDTQYF.

The chain joins TRBV5-1 to TRBJ2-2, with D tentatively TRBD2 (6 bases). V lost 0 bases and J 6 bases, leaving 9 bases between the germline ends. This CDR3 contains 14 residues. The germline gives CDR1 SGHRS, CDR2 YFSETQ. CDR3 sequence: CASSLDTGAGELFF. The CDR3 DNA reads as TGCGCCAGCAGCTTGGATACGGGGGCCGGGGAGCTGTTTTTT.

In its sample, this clonotype was seen many times. The V call is TRBV7-9, the J call TRBJ2-1, with D maybe TRBD2 (6 bases). This CDR3 has 13 amino acids. Germline values: CDR1 SEHNR, CDR2 FQNEAQ (reference sequence). V was shortened by 5 bases and J by 9 bases, with 14 bases between the two germline ends. CDR3 loop: CASSRPGVGEQFF. As DNA, the CDR3 is TGTGCCAGCAGCCGGCCGGGGGTCGGTGAGCAGTTCTTC. Full variable domain (outside the CDR3, taken from reference TRBV7-9 and TRBJ2-1): DTGVSQNPRHKITKRGQNVTFRCDPISEHNRLYWYRQTLGQGPEFLTYFQNEAQLEKSRLLSDRFSAERPKGSFSTLEIQRTEQGDSAMYLCASSRPGVGEQFFGPGTRLTVL.

The gene calls are TRBV28 and TRBJ2-1; D is perhaps TRBD2 (5 bases). The CDR3 is 12 amino acids. V lost 10 bases and J lost 6, with 13 bases in between. Germline V gene lookup returns CDR1 MDHEN and CDR2 SYDVKM. The CDR3 region has the DNA TGTGCCACCGAGGGCCCGTCCAATGAGCAGTTCTTC. This sequence encodes CATEGPSNEQFF.

This clonotype showed up just a few times. The chain is built from TRBV14 and TRBJ2-5; no reliable D call. The CDR3 loop spans 13 amino acids. Per the germline V gene, CDR1 is SGHDN and CDR2 is FVKESK. V was trimmed by 1 base and J by 2 bases, leaving 5 bases between them. The CDR3 sequence: CASSQGLQETQYF. The CDR3 bases are TGTGCCAGCAGCCAAGGCTTACAAGAGACCCAGTACTTC.

This clonotype was counted many times. The V call is TRBV6-4, the J call TRBJ1-2, with TRBD1 identical over 8 bases. The germline gives CDR1 MRHNA, CDR2 SNTAGT. This CDR3 is built from 13 residues. J gave up 0 bases and V 6 bases, and 0 bases lay outside the gene matches. The CDR3: CASRDRANYGYTF. Here the CDR3 DNA reads TGTGCCAGCAGGGACAGGGCTAACTATGGCTACACCTTC.

This clonotype was seen at least ten times. The rearrangement joins TRBV11-2 to TRBJ2-3, with 7 bases aligning to TRBD2. The junction had 11 bases not matched to a gene; V was cut back by 4 bases and J by 7 bases. The germline V gene encodes CDR1 SGHAT and CDR2 FQNNGV. The CDR3 is 15 residues long. The CDR3 nucleotides read TGTGCCAGCAGCTATACTGGGGAGGGAAGATATACGCAGTATTTT. Encoded protein: CASSYTGEGRYTQYF.

This clonotype was seen a few times. The V call is TRBV27, the J call TRBJ1-1; D may be TRBD1 (5 bases). V was pared by 4 bases and J by 3 bases, with 15 bases between. Per the germline V gene, CDR1 is MNHEY and CDR2 is SMNVEV (reference sequence). The CDR3 is 15 residues long. The CDR3 is CASSSRVTLHTEAFF. DNA of the CDR3: TGTGCCAGCAGTTCCAGGGTAACCCTTCACACTGAAGCTTTCTTT.